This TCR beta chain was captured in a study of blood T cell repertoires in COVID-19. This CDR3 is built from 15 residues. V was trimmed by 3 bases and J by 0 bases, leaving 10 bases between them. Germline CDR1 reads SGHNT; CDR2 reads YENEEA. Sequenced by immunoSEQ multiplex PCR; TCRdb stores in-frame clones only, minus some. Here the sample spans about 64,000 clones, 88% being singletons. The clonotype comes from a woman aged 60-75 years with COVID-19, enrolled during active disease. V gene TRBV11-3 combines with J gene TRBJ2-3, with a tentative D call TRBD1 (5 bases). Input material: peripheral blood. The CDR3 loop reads CASSLGQTSTDTQYF. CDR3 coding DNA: TGTGCCAGCAGCTTGGGGCAGACTAGCACAGATACGCAGTATTTT.